This T cell receptor (beta chain) was identified in a study of blood T cell repertoires in COVID-19. Germline values: CDR1 GTSNPN, CDR2 SVGIG (reference sequence). The V end lost 4 bases, the J end lost 0 bases, and 16 bases lay between the germline ends. The CDR3 extends over 16 amino acids. Repertoires were generated with immunoSEQ multiplex PCR, while TCRdb's copy carries only in-frame clones and drops some. Here the sample spans roughly 360,000 clones, roughly 77% being singletons. The sequence came from a human donor with acute or convalescent COVID-19. The donor label of this sample is uncertain. The V and J genes are TRBV30 and TRBJ2-1, with D unclear. Sequenced sample: peripheral blood. The CDR3 nucleotides are TGTGCCTGGAAAGTCGCAGGTCTAAGCTCCTACAATGAGCAGTTCTTC. This encodes CAWKVAGLSSYNEQFF.